This T cell receptor beta chain was retrieved from a study of cytomegalovirus exposure and HLA in healthy donors. Study in general: In an earlier analysis, 95 million to 140 million unique TCR beta sequences were found from 150 million to 200 million T cells. About four fifths of roughly 400 genotyped donors fell in the Caucasian-associated ancestry cluster.

CDR1 and CDR2 from the germline V gene are SGHDT and YYEEEE. The length of the CDR3 is 14 residues. V dropped 4 bases and J dropped 7; count of bases not matched to a gene: 6. PCR used 60 Vbeta primers and 13 Jbeta primers. Produced via immunoSEQ multiplex PCR; TCRdb's table is partial and in-frame only. The data show about 200,000 clones, with 82% seen just once and over 5% held by the top ten. Study-wide points: HLA restriction was apparent for most CMV-associated TCR beta chains in a later analysis. The study recorded 150 to 200 TCR beta chains that were cytomegalovirus-associated.

As to this clone: Its antigen remains unknown.

The sequence was obtained from a woman between 45 and 65 years old in good health and CMV-seropositive. The chain links TRBV5-6 to TRBJ1-2; 11 bases fit TRBD1. Sequences were obtained from PBMCs. CDR3 sequence reads: CASSPGQGAIGYTF. The CDR3 bases are TGTGCCAGCAGCCCAGGACAGGGGGCAATTGGCTACACCTTC.